This T cell receptor (beta chain) came from a study of T cell repertoires in cytomegalovirus infection. Study-wide points: Carriers of CMV and the relevant HLA type were discriminated by public TCR beta frequency.

About this clonotype itself: Antigen specificity is unknown.

Germline loops: CDR1 MNHEY, CDR2 SVGAGI. The V and J ends lost 2 bases and 4 bases respectively, with 12 bases between them. CDR3 length equals 14 residues. TCRdb re-called the reads with MiXCR, one entry per CDR3 protein. The sample includes fewer than 400,000 distinct CDR3 sequences, around 18% of them seen just once. The sequence came from a human donor in good health (CMV status not recorded). Some clones in this sample may be carry-over from other donors' samples. The sample taken for sequencing was PBMCs. This chain joins TRBV6-5 and TRBJ2-7; TRBD2 might be the D (6 bases). CDR3 bases: TGTGCCAGCAGTTACAAGGATGGGGGGTACGAGCAGTACTTC. It specifies CASSYKDGGYEQYF.